This T cell receptor beta chain emerged from a study of blood T cell repertoires in COVID-19. Study-level information: COVID-19 samples, acute and convalescent, were from the United States, Italy and Spain. T cells, B-cell-depleted T cells, or PBMCs provided the cDNA or gDNA that served as material.

This clone appeared a few times. CDR1 and CDR2 (germline): SGHAT, FQNNGV. Trimming left V 6 bases short and J 6 bases short, with 12 bases between. The CDR3 spans 13 residues. Study processing details: By means of reference gene primer amplification, nucleated cell counts were estimated. Assay used: immunoSEQ multiplex PCR; TCRdb lists only in-frame clones, some missing. Clone size and the V and J calls come from that table; the DNA yielded D and trimming. Of some 70,000 clones in the sample, 85% to 90% were seen once. The J gene is TRBJ2-1, the V gene TRBV11-2; maybe TRBD2 (6 bases). What was sequenced was peripheral blood. The clonotype comes from a woman older than 75 with active COVID-19. CDR3 amino acids: CASRPPGVNEQFF. In DNA, the CDR3 is TGTGCCAGCAGGCCCCCGGGGGTCAATGAGCAGTTCTTC.